The 27 T cell receptor beta chains reported below all come from one sample, sequenced in a study of Graves' ophthalmopathy and Graves' hyperthyroidism (dated by TCRdb to the late 2010s). TCRdb records Illumina HiSeq 2000 as the sequencer. TCR beta CDR3 regions were amplified from RNA transcripts for repertoire sequencing. HTBI primers and the Qiagen OneStep RT-PCR kit were used in a first-round RT-PCR, which was followed by a second-round multiplex PCR, size selection and purification. The public reads were run again by TCRdb, first through fastp at Q25 and then through MiXCR, and only productive beta chains were kept. Rows are unified per CDR3 protein, each entry keeping the most common DNA and genes. For this sample there are 11,000 to 15,000 distinct CDR3 sequences; roughly 45% appear just once. Roughly 50% of the sample goes to the ten largest clones. Sequencing was carried out using peripheral blood. These receptors were collected from a woman aged 25 to 39 with Graves' ophthalmopathy. Donor details come from another sample of the same person, matched by shared clones.

V is TRBV9 and J is TRBJ1-1; tentative D call: TRBD1 (6 bases). V lost 4 bases and J 5 bases, leaving 15 bases between the germline ends. This CDR3 region has 14 residues. The germline CDR1 and CDR2 sequences are SGDLS and YYNGEE. CDR3 sequence (DNA): TGTGCCAGCAGCCCCCGACAGGTGAGAACTGAAGCTTTCTTT. Residues: CASSPRQVRTEAFF. Full variable domain (remainder filled in from reference TRBV9 and TRBJ1-1): DSGVTQTPKHLITATGQRVTLRCSPRSGDLSVYWYQQSLDQGLQFLIQYYNGEERAKGNILERFSAQQFPDLHSELNLSSLELGDSALYFCASSPRQVRTEAFFGQGTRLTVV.

This chain links TRBV13 with TRBJ2-7; D gene ambiguous. Per the germline V gene, CDR1 is PRHDT and CDR2 is FYEKMQ (reference sequence). Trimming pared 5 bases from V and 3 bases from J, leaving 11 bases between. This CDR3 has 13 amino acids. CDR3 sequence (DNA): TGTGCCAGCAGCCCTAATTCCCACTACGAGCAGTACTTC. This encodes CASSPNSHYEQYF.

The CDR3 loop is CSVEVQARTITDTQYF. CDR3 coding DNA: TGCAGCGTTGAAGTTCAGGCACGGACTATCACAGATACGCAGTATTTT. The genes are TRBV29-1 and TRBJ2-3, with D maybe TRBD2 (6 bases). Germline V gives CDR1 SQVTM, CDR2 ANQGSEA. The germline V and J ends were trimmed by 1 base and 2 bases, with 16 bases remaining between them. CDR3 length: 16 amino acids.

There are a few counts of this clonotype. The chain is built from TRBV6-1 and TRBJ2-2, with D uncertain. V shed 7 bases and J shed 6 bases, with 6 bases lying between them. The germline V gene encodes CDR1 MNHNS and CDR2 SASEGT. The CDR3 has 11 residues. The CDR3 protein is CASKVPGELFF. CDR3 coding DNA: TGTGCCAGCAAGGTCCCCGGGGAGCTGTTTTTT.

The chain uses TRBV20-1 and TRBJ2-7, with TRBD2 matching 10 bases. The V and J ends lost 0 bases and 0 bases, in that order; junction bases with no gene match: 2. This CDR3 has 15 amino acids. Germline CDR1 is DFQATT and CDR2 is SNEGSKA (reference sequence). CDR3 nucleotides: TGCAGTGCTAGAGACCTAGCGGGAGACTCCTACGAGCAGTACTTC. Its protein is CSARDLAGDSYEQYF.

This clonotype has at least ten counts. This rearrangement joins TRBV27 to TRBJ2-7; D is possibly TRBD1 (6 bases). The germline gives CDR1 MNHEY, CDR2 SMNVEV (reference sequence). CDR3 length: 14 amino acids. V gave up 5 bases and J gave up 4 bases, with 15 bases separating them. DNA of the CDR3: TGTGCCAGCAGTCCCGGGACACCCTATTACGAGCAGTACTTC. This encodes CASSPGTPYYEQYF.

The chain recombines TRBV9 with TRBJ2-3; the match to TRBD2 covers 11 bases. V lost 4 bases, J lost 0 bases, and 7 bases stayed unmatched. The CDR3 length is 17 residues. Germline CDR1 reads SGDLS; CDR2 reads YYNGEE. The CDR3 bases are TGTGCCAGCAGCCCCGGGACTAGCGGCATTAGCACAGATACGCAGTATTTT. This sequence encodes CASSPGTSGISTDTQYF.

Relative to its sample, this clonotype is medium-sized. The chain uses TRBV6-1 and TRBJ2-3, with D possibly TRBD2 on 6 matching bases. The CDR3 is made up of 13 amino acids. The V gene's germline CDR1 is MNHNS and CDR2 SASEGT. The V end lost 4 bases, the J end lost 3 bases, and 8 bases lay between the germline ends. DNA for the CDR3: TGTGCCAGCAGTGGGAGGGAGACAGATACGCAGTATTTT. Residues: CASSGRETDTQYF.

The rearrangement links TRBV5-4 to TRBJ2-2; maybe TRBD1 (6 bases). This CDR3 is 14 amino acids long. Germline V gene lookup returns CDR1 SGHNT and CDR2 YYREEE (reference sequence). V gave up 0 bases and J gave up 4 bases, with 7 bases separating them. The CDR3 sequence is CASSLDRATGELFF. DNA of the CDR3: TGTGCCAGCAGCTTGGACAGGGCCACCGGGGAGCTGTTTTTT.

With regard to this clonotype: Here the CDR3 omits its conserved ending phenylalanine or tryptophan, so a read error is the likely source. The chain links TRBV20-1 to TRBJ2-7; possible D gene TRBD2, 5 bases. The CDR3 contains 12 residues. Germline assignment: CDR1 DFQATT and CDR2 SNEGSKA (reference sequence). The CDR3 nucleotides are TGCAGTGCTCAGGAGGACTCCTACAAGCAGTACATA. This sequence encodes CSAQEDSYKQYI.

Comment on this clonotype: Germline and junction disagree at one end, which may indicate a read error. The V gene is TRBV19, the J gene TRBJ2-2; 8 nucleotides line up with TRBD2. This CDR3 has 12 residues. The germline V gene has CDR1 LNHDA and CDR2 SQIVND (reference sequence). The CDR3 loop reads CATGGGLWELLF. In DNA, the CDR3 is TGTGCCACGGGGGGGGGTCTGTGGGAGCTGTTGTTT.

The chain joins TRBV10-2 to TRBJ2-7; D unresolved. Trimming took off 6 bases at V and 2 bases at J, with 20 bases between the two ends. Per the germline V gene, CDR1 is WSHSY and CDR2 is SAAADI. The CDR3 contains 16 residues. The CDR3 DNA sequence: TGCGCCAGCAGCCGGGTTATTGTATCGGCCCCCTACGAGCAGTACTTC. It specifies CASSRVIVSAPYEQYF.

This clonotype came up a few times. The CDR3 DNA sequence: TGTGCCAGCAAGGCGAACTATGGCTACACCTTC. This encodes CASKANYGYTF. V gene TRBV6-5 combines with J gene TRBJ1-2; the D is unclear. This CDR3 comprises 11 residues. Deletions cut 7 bases from V and 2 bases from J, with 5 bases between. The germline V gene encodes CDR1 MNHEY and CDR2 SVGAGI.

Remarks on this clonotype: Germline and junction disagree at one end, which may indicate a read error. The chain uses TRBV5-4 and TRBJ2-5, with no clear D. CDR3 length: 17 residues. CDR1 is SGHNT, CDR2 YYREEE, per germline (reference sequence). The CDR3 sequence: CASGFGGGWLGQETQYF. CDR3 bases: TGTGCCAGCGGCTTCGGCGGTGGTTGGCTGGGCCAAGAGACCCAGTACTTC.

There are many counts of this clonotype. The chain has TRBV7-6 and TRBJ1-4, with 7 positions matching TRBD1. J lost 4 bases, V lost 6 bases, and 5 bases had no gene match. Germline lookup yields CDR1 SGHVS and CDR2 FNYEAQ. This CDR3 contains 14 residues. Written as DNA, the CDR3 is TGTGCCAGCAGTAGGACAGGAATTAATGAAAAACTGTTTTTT. This sequence encodes CASSRTGINEKLFF.

By sample share, this clonotype is medium-sized. The chain joins TRBV25-1 to TRBJ2-1, with TRBD2 identical over 7 bases. CDR1 is MGHDK, CDR2 SYGVNS, per germline. With 2 bases clipped from V and 5 bases from J, the junction kept 3 bases outside the gene matches. The CDR3 spans 14 residues. This CDR3 reads CASSEVAGDNEQFF. CDR3 DNA sequence: TGTGCCAGCAGTGAAGTTGCGGGAGACAATGAGCAGTTCTTC.

This clonotype was observed a handful of times. The rearrangement uses TRBV7-9 and TRBJ1-1; perhaps TRBD1 as D (6 bases). Trimming left V 5 bases short and J 5 bases short, with 6 bases between. The CDR3 contains 11 residues. Germline V lookup: CDR1 SEHNR, CDR2 FQNEAQ (reference sequence). For the CDR3, the DNA is TGTGCCAGCAGCCAGGGGACTGAAGCTTTCTTT. Encoded protein: CASSQGTEAFF.

In this sample, this clonotype turned up many times. This chain joins TRBV12-5 and TRBJ2-3; D uncertain. Germline values: CDR1 LGHNT, CDR2 FRNRAP. V was cut by 5 bases and J by 5 bases, with 11 bases left in between. This CDR3 comprises 13 residues. CDR3 sequence: CASGLPGLDTQYF. The CDR3 nucleotides read TGTGCTAGTGGTCTCCCCGGTCTAGATACGCAGTATTTT. The variable domain in full, with the rest retrieved from reference TRBV12-5 and TRBJ2-3, is DARVTQTPRHKVTEMGQEVTMRCQPILGHNTVFWYRQTMMQGLELLAYFRNRAPLDDSGMPKDRFSAEMPDATLATLKIQPSEPRDSAVYFCASGLPGLDTQYFGPGTRLTVL.

This clonotype was counted many times. The chain employs TRBV10-3 and TRBJ2-3; 8 bases match TRBD2. Trimming cost V 6 bases and J 3 bases; bases outside gene matches: 5. CDR1 and CDR2 (germline): ENHRY, SYGVKD. There are 14 residues in the CDR3. The CDR3 nucleotides read TGTGCCATCAGGGGCGGGGGGAATACAGATACGCAGTATTTT. It codes for CAIRGGGNTDTQYF.

This clonotype is medium-sized (0.01 to 0.1%) by share. This sequence joins TRBV4-3 and TRBJ2-1; 8 positions agree with TRBD2. The CDR3 sequence is 18 residues long. Germline CDR1 reads LGHNA; CDR2 reads YSLEER. V trimming: 1 base; J trimming: 4 bases; junction bases outside the gene matches: 12. This chain's CDR3 is CASSQAPSGLGGYNEQFF. The CDR3 DNA follows: TGCGCCAGCAGCCAAGCCCCTTCGGGACTAGGGGGGTACAATGAGCAGTTCTTC.

This clonotype showed up many times. The V gene is TRBV7-8, the J gene TRBJ2-7, with a tentative D call TRBD2 (5 bases). The V gene's germline CDR1 is SGHVS and CDR2 FQNEAQ. This CDR3 spans 14 amino acids. V was trimmed by 5 bases and J by 0 bases, leaving 11 bases between them. The chain's CDR3 is CASSPRGSSYEQYF. The CDR3 DNA sequence: TGTGCCAGCAGCCCGCGTGGGAGCTCCTACGAGCAGTACTTC.

Regarding this clonotype: Since the CDR3 does not end with the conserved phenylalanine or tryptophan, this likely comes from a read error. The limits of the CDR3 on the DNA are not certain, so only TCRdb's listed CDR3 is given. V gene TRBV20-1 combines with J gene TRBJ1-2; the D segment call TRBD1 is taken from the table without a DNA check. The CDR3 extends over 15 residues, inclusive of both ends. From germline, CDR1 is DFQATT and CDR2 SNEGSKA (reference sequence). CDR3 amino acids: CSALNDRSRTGGFTV.

A single count supports this clonotype. With a much larger clone just one base away, this may be a read error. As the CDR3 is not closed by the conserved phenylalanine or tryptophan, this likely results from a read error. The chain recombines TRBV24-1 with TRBJ2-7, with TRBD2 matching 12 bases. V dropped 2 bases and J dropped 6; count of bases not matched to a gene: 7. This CDR3 spans 16 amino acids. From germline, CDR1 is KGHDR and CDR2 SFDVKD. This CDR3 reads CATSDSGLAGIREQYL. Written as DNA, the CDR3 is TGTGCCACCAGTGATTCAGGACTAGCGGGGATCCGCGAGCAGTACCTC.

Notes on this clonotype: The limits of the CDR3 on the DNA are not certain, so only TCRdb's listed CDR3 is given. This chain connects TRBV20-1 to TRBJ1-5; the table's D gene call, TRBD1, was not cross checked with the DNA. The CDR3 is made up of 23 amino acids, end residues included. CDR1 is DFQATT, CDR2 SNEGSKA, per germline (reference sequence). CDR3: CSARIDFYGYTFGSGTGGQPQHF.

By share, this clonotype ranks as medium-sized. The chain employs TRBV19 and TRBJ2-2, with 7 positions matching TRBD1. V lost 4 bases to trimming and J lost 6 bases; unmatched junction nucleotides: 5. Germline V gene sequence: CDR1 LNHDA, CDR2 SQIVND (reference sequence). The CDR3 is made up of 14 amino acids. CDR3 coding DNA: TGTGCCAGTAGTAAAGGACAGGCATCCGGGGAGCTGTTTTTT. It yields the protein CASSKGQASGELFF.

This clonotype was detected only a few times. The V call is TRBV12-3 or TRBV12-4, the J call TRBJ2-5; D remains ambiguous. The CDR3 totals 11 residues. V lost 2 bases and J lost 4, with 2 bases in between. The DNA for the CDR3 is TGTGCCAGCAGTTTAATAGAGACCCAGTACTTC. Its translation is CASSLIETQYF.

The CDR3 spells CATSDGVHEQYF. The CDR3 DNA is TGTGCCACCAGTGATGGGGTCCACGAGCAGTACTTC. This chain uses TRBV24-1 with TRBJ2-7; D unclear. Germline CDR1 is KGHDR and CDR2 is SFDVKD. This CDR3 region has 12 residues. The germline V and J ends were trimmed by 3 bases and 5 bases, with 7 bases remaining between them.